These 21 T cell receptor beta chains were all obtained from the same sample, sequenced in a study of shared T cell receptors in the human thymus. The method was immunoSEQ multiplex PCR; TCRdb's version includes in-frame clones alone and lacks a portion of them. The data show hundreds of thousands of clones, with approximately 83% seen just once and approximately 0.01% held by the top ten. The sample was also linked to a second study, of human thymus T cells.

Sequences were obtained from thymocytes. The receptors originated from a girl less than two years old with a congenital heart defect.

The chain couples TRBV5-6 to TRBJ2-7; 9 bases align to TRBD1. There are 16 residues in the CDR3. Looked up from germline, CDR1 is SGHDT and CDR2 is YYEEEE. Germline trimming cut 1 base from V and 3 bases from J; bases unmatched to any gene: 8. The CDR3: CASSLRGQGIHYEQYF. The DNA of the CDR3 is TGTGCCAGCAGCTTGCGGGGACAGGGTATTCACTACGAGCAGTACTTC. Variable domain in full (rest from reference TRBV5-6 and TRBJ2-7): DAGVTQSPTHLIKTRGQQVTLRCSPKSGHDTVSWYQQALGQGPQFIFQYYEEEERQRGNFPDRFSGHQFPNYSSELNVNALLLGDSALYLCASSLRGQGIHYEQYFGPGTRLTVT.

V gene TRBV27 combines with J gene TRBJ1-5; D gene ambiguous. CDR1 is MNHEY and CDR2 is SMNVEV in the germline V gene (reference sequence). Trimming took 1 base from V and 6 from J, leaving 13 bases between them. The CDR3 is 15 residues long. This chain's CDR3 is CASSLFMERSQPQHF. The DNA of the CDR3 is TGTGCCAGCAGTTTATTCATGGAGAGGAGTCAGCCCCAGCATTTT.

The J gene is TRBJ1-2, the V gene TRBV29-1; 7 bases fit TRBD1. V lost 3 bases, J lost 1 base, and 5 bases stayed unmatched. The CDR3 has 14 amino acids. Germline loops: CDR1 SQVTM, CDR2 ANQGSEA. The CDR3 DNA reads TGCAGCGTTGACCCGTGGGACAGTAACTATGGCTACACCTTC. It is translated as CSVDPWDSNYGYTF.

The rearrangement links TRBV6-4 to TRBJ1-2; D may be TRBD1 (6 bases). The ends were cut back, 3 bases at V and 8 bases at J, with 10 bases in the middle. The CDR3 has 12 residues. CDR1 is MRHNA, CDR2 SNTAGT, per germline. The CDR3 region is CASSDRTAGYTF. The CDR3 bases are TGTGCCAGCAGTGATAGGACAGCCGGCTACACCTTC.

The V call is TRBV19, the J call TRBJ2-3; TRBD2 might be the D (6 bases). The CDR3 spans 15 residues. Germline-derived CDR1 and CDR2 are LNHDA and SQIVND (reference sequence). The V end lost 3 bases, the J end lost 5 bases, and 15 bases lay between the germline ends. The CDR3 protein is CASSIRSVGGDTQYF. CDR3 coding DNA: TGTGCCAGTAGTATTCGGAGCGTGGGGGGAGATACGCAGTATTTT.

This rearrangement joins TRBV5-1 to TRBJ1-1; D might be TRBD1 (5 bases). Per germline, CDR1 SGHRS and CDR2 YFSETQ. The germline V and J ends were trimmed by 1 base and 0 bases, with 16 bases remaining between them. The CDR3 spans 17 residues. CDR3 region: CASSLKQAAIMNTEAFF. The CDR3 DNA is TGCGCCAGCAGCTTGAAACAGGCAGCGATAATGAACACTGAAGCTTTCTTT.

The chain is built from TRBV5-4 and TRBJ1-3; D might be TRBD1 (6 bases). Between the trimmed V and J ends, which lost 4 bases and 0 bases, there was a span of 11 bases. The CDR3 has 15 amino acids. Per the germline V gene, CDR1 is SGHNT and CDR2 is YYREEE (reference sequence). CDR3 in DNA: TGTGCCAGCAGCCTTGGACAGAACTCTGGAAACACCATATATTTT. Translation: CASSLGQNSGNTIYF.

CDR3 sequence: CASSLEGDNYGYTF. CDR3 coding DNA: TGCGCCAGCAGCTTGGAGGGGGACAACTATGGCTACACCTTC. V is TRBV5-1 and J is TRBJ1-2; TRBD1 might be the D (6 bases). The V and J ends lost 0 bases and 2 bases respectively, with 8 bases between them. Looked up from germline, CDR1 is SGHRS and CDR2 is YFSETQ. This CDR3 is 14 amino acids long.

Here the CDR3 DNA reads TGCGCCAGCAGCCAAGAGGAACCGCGGGTCTCTGGAAACACCATATATTTT. It specifies CASSQEEPRVSGNTIYF. The chain uses TRBV4-1 and TRBJ1-3; unclear D gene. The CDR3 is 17 residues long. The germline CDR1 and CDR2 sequences are MGHRA and YSYEKL. The germline V and J ends were trimmed by 0 bases and 0 bases, with 12 bases remaining between them.

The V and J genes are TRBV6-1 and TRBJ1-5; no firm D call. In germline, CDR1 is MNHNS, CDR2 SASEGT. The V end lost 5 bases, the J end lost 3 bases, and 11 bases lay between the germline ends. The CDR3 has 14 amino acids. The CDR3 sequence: CASSFKDFNQPQHF. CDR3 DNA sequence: TGTGCCAGCAGTTTCAAGGACTTCAATCAGCCCCAGCATTTT.

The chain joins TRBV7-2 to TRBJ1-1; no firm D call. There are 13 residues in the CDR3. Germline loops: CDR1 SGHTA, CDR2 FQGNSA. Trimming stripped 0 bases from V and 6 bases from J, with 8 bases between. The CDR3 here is CASSLATRAEAFF. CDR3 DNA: TGTGCCAGCAGCTTAGCCACGAGGGCTGAAGCTTTCTTT.

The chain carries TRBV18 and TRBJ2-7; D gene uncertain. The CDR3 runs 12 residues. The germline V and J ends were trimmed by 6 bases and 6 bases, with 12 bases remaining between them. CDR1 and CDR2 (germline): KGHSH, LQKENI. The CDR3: CASSHYPGEQYF. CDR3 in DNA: TGTGCCAGCTCCCACTACCCGGGCGAGCAGTACTTC.

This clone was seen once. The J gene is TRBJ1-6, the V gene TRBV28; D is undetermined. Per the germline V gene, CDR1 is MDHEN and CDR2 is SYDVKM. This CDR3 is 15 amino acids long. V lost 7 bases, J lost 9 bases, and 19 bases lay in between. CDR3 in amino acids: CASKTSSERPSPLHF. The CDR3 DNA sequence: TGTGCCAGCAAAACAAGCTCCGAGAGGCCTTCACCCCTCCACTTT. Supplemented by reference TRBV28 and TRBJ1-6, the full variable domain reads DVKVTQSSRYLVKRTGEKVFLECVQDMDHENMFWYRQDPGLGLRLIYFSYDVKMKEKGDIPEGYSVSREKKERFSLILESASTNQTSMYLCASKTSSERPSPLHFGNGTRLTVT.

The CDR3 DNA sequence: TGCGCCAGCAGCCAACTACCCACAGGGAACACTGAAGCTTTCTTT. Its protein product is CASSQLPTGNTEAFF. The chain has TRBV4-1 and TRBJ1-1; D is possibly TRBD1 (5 bases). This CDR3 comprises 15 residues. Per germline, CDR1 MGHRA and CDR2 YSYEKL. V was clipped by 2 bases and J by 1 base, with 11 bases between them.

CDR3 sequence reads: CASSEPDRAGTEAFF. The CDR3 bases are TGTGCCAGCAGCGAACCGGACAGGGCGGGCACTGAAGCTTTCTTT. This chain joins TRBV5-4 and TRBJ1-1; 8 bases agree with TRBD1. The CDR3 runs 15 residues. Unmatched junction bases numbered 9, after V lost 4 bases and J lost 4 bases. Germline V gene data show CDR1 as SGHNT and CDR2 as YYREEE (reference sequence).

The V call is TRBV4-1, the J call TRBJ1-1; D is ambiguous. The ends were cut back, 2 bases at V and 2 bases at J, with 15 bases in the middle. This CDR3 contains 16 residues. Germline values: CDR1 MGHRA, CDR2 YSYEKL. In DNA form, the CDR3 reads TGCGCCAGCAGCCAACCGTGGGGAGAGCTCAACACTGAAGCTTTCTTT. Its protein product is CASSQPWGELNTEAFF.

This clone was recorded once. The CDR3 loop reads CASSLSGGAYEQYF. DNA for the CDR3: TGTGCCAGCAGCTTAAGCGGGGGGGCCTACGAGCAGTACTTC. The chain recombines TRBV7-3 with TRBJ2-7, with 9 bases identical to TRBD2. The CDR3 has 14 amino acids. Germline CDR1 is SGHTA and CDR2 is FQGTGA. Unmatched junction bases numbered 0, after V lost 1 base and J lost 2 bases.

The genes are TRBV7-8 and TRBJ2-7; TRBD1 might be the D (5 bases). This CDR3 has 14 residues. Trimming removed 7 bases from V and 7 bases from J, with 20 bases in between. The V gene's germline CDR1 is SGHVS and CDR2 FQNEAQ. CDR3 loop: CASIQKGPPGEQYF. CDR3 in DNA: TGTGCCAGCATCCAAAAGGGCCCTCCAGGGGAGCAGTACTTC.

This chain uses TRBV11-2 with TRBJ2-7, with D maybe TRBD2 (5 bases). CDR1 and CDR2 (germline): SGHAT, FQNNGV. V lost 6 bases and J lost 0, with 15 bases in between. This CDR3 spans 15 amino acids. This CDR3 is CASRHSRAPSYEQYF. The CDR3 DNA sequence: TGTGCCAGCAGGCACTCGAGGGCCCCCTCCTACGAGCAGTACTTC.

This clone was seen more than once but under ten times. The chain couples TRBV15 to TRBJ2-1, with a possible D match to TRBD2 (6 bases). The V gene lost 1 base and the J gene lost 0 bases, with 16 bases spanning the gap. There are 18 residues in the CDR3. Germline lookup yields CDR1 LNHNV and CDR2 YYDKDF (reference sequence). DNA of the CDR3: TGTGCCACCAGCAGAGTAGGCGGGGCCTCAAGCTCCTACAATGAGCAGTTCTTC. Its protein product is CATSRVGGASSSYNEQFF.

The CDR3 nucleotides read TGTGCCAGCAGCCTGGAGACAGGGAGCGCAGATACGCAGTATTTT. Protein: CASSLETGSADTQYF. The chain combines TRBV27 with TRBJ2-3; TRBD1 aligns across 7 bases. Germline V gene data show CDR1 as MNHEY and CDR2 as SMNVEV (reference sequence). The V gene end was trimmed by 6 bases and the J gene end by 4 bases; junction bases not matched to a gene: 10. The CDR3 loop spans 15 amino acids.